Listed here is a single T cell receptor beta chain. Antigen unknown. The data stem from a study of radiation and T cells in renal cell carcinoma. Documented time point: baseline pretreatment blood. Treatment specified: 15 Gy SBRT to primary tumor, nephrectomy 4 weeks later. Clear cell pathology was present in this patient's renal cell carcinoma. Measured with immunoSEQ multiplex PCR; TCRdb has only the in-frame clones, and not every one. Found here are about 130,000 clones, 88% of them singletons; the top ten hold 12%. The CDR3 consists of 15 residues. The V gene end was trimmed by 0 bases and the J gene end by 6 bases; junction bases not matched to a gene: 4. Germline CDR1 reads LGHNA; CDR2 reads YNFKEQ. Study results and caveats: From baseline, blood top tumor clonotypes peaked at 2 weeks post-radiation.

V usage is TRBV4-2 and J usage is TRBJ2-2; 7 positions agree with TRBD1. The origin of this receptor is a woman aged 50 to 65 with renal cell carcinoma. The source was blood, collected from a patient whose treatment included radiotherapy and nephrectomy. The CDR3 DNA reads TGTGCCAGCAGCCAAGACAACAGGGGTTCCGGGGAGCTGTTTTTT. Amino acid sequence: CASSQDNRGSGELFF.